Each of the 17 T cell receptor beta chains below was sequenced from the same sample in a study of neurological immune-mediated disorders. TCRdb reanalysed the 5' RACE reads using MiXCR and keeps one entry per CDR3 protein. Of roughly 59,000 distinct CDR3 sequences listed, approximately 5.3% are singletons. The sequenced sample consisted of PBMCs. These receptors were taken from a human donor with multiple sclerosis. The donor label of this sample is uncertain.

This clonotype has at least ten counts. The genes are TRBV11-2 and TRBJ1-3, with D hard to call. The CDR3 is made up of 16 amino acids. V lost 4 bases, J lost 0 bases, and 13 bases lay in between. Per the germline V gene, CDR1 is SGHAT and CDR2 is FQNNGV. CDR3 sequence (DNA): TGTGCCAGCAGCTACGGACTCGCGGACTCTGGAAACACCATATATTTT. Its protein is CASSYGLADSGNTIYF.

The chain employs TRBV3-1 and TRBJ1-1; D unclear. V gave up 0 bases and J gave up 0 bases, with 5 bases separating them. CDR1 is LGHDT, CDR2 YNNKEL, per germline (reference sequence). CDR3 length: 14 residues. CDR3 sequence: CASSQDTLNTEAFF. CDR3 DNA sequence: TGTGCCAGCAGCCAAGACACCTTGAACACTGAAGCTTTCTTT.

Ten or more counts support this clonotype. This chain connects TRBV5-1 to TRBJ1-2, with 10 bases lining up with TRBD1. Trimming removed 5 bases from V and 7 bases from J; junction bases left unmatched: 5. Germline CDR1 SGHRS, CDR2 YFSETQ. The CDR3 sequence is 13 residues long. The CDR3 protein is CASRRQGAIGYTF. The CDR3 DNA follows: TGCGCCAGCAGAAGACAGGGGGCGATTGGCTACACCTTC.

In its sample, this clonotype was seen many times. This rearrangement joins TRBV7-9 to TRBJ1-6; no definite D call. The germline V and J ends were trimmed by 2 bases and 8 bases, with 13 bases remaining between them. Germline CDR1 is SEHNR and CDR2 is FQNEAQ (reference sequence). The CDR3 extends over 15 amino acids. Here the CDR3 reads CASSLSLGSHSPLHF. The DNA of the CDR3 is TGTGCCAGCAGCTTATCACTGGGCTCCCATTCACCCCTCCACTTT.

At least ten counts were recorded for this clonotype. V usage is TRBV25-1 and J usage is TRBJ1-1, with a tentative D call TRBD1 (5 bases). Germline V lookup: CDR1 MGHDK, CDR2 SYGVNS. The CDR3 runs to 15 residues. V was trimmed by 3 bases and J by 3 bases, leaving 14 bases between them. The CDR3 nucleotides are TGTGCCAGCAGTGACCCCGGGGCGGCTGACACTGAAGCTTTCTTT. As protein: CASSDPGAADTEAFF.

This clonotype was seen repeatedly, ten times or more. The chain links TRBV20-1 to TRBJ1-1, with 8 nucleotides matching TRBD1. With 5 bases clipped from V and 4 bases from J, the junction kept 9 bases outside the gene matches. Germline lookup yields CDR1 DFQATT and CDR2 SNEGSKA (reference sequence). The CDR3 spans 14 residues. CDR3 DNA: TGCAGTGCTGGACAGGGTCCGGAAACCACTGAAGCTTTCTTT. Amino acids: CSAGQGPETTEAFF.

In this sample, this clonotype turned up many times. The chain links TRBV18 to TRBJ1-1; 7 bases agree with TRBD1. With V trimmed by 3 bases and J by 8 bases, 6 bases remained unmatched. CDR3 size: 13 residues. Germline V lookup: CDR1 KGHSH, CDR2 LQKENI. The CDR3 is CASSPQTGAEAFF. CDR3 nucleotides: TGTGCCAGCTCACCCCAAACAGGGGCCGAAGCTTTCTTT.

This clonotype was counted ten times or more. J is TRBJ2-7 and V is TRBV20-1, with 7 bases lining up with TRBD1. Germline V gene sequence: CDR1 DFQATT, CDR2 SNEGSKA (reference sequence). The V gene end was trimmed by 4 bases and the J gene end by 0 bases; junction bases not matched to a gene: 6. The CDR3 is 14 amino acids. The CDR3 region has the DNA TGCAGTGCTAAAGCCCGGGACAGCTCCTACGAGCAGTACTTC. Encoded protein: CSAKARDSSYEQYF.

In this sample, this clonotype turned up many times. The rearrangement joins TRBV5-1 to TRBJ1-2, with 9 positions matching TRBD1. This CDR3 is 14 amino acids long. J lost 8 bases, V lost 3 bases, and 8 bases had no gene match. Germline V lookup: CDR1 SGHRS, CDR2 YFSETQ. The CDR3 reads CASSYGWTGDGYTF. Here the CDR3 DNA reads TGCGCCAGCAGCTACGGCTGGACAGGGGACGGCTACACCTTC.

The table lists this clonotype with many counts. V usage is TRBV9 and J usage is TRBJ2-7; 11 bases are shared with TRBD1. Germline CDR1 and CDR2: SGDLS and YYNGEE. CDR3 length: 14 residues. Trimming took 3 bases from V and 5 from J; bases not matched to a gene: 4. This CDR3 is CASSGGQGADEQYF. In nucleotides, the CDR3 is TGTGCCAGCAGCGGAGGACAGGGGGCGGACGAGCAGTACTTC.

This clonotype was picked up many times. The V call is TRBV5-1, the J call TRBJ1-5, with D maybe TRBD1 (6 bases). This CDR3 has 13 residues. Germline V lookup: CDR1 SGHRS, CDR2 YFSETQ. V was clipped by 0 bases and J by 7 bases, with 8 bases between them. The CDR3 protein is CASSLEGEQPQHF. Written as DNA, the CDR3 is TGCGCCAGCAGCTTGGAGGGGGAACAGCCCCAGCATTTT.

This clonotype was counted ten times or more. J is TRBJ2-1 and V is TRBV20-1; tentatively, D is TRBD2 (5 bases). Germline V gives CDR1 DFQATT, CDR2 SNEGSKA (reference sequence). The length of the CDR3 is 14 residues. The V gene lost 3 bases and the J gene lost 4 bases, with 13 bases spanning the gap. The CDR3 protein is CSASKIGVYNEQFF. The CDR3 DNA sequence: TGCAGTGCTAGTAAGATCGGGGTTTACAATGAGCAGTTCTTC.

This clonotype was seen repeatedly, ten times or more. The genes are TRBV7-9 and TRBJ1-1; D is unresolved. The CDR3 length is 14 residues. Per the germline V gene, CDR1 is SEHNR and CDR2 is FQNEAQ (reference sequence). The V end lost 7 bases, the J end lost 11 bases, and 23 bases lay between the germline ends. The CDR3, as DNA: TGTGCCAGCATCCTAACCGGGAAATGGGCCGAGGCTTTCTTT. Its translation is CASILTGKWAEAFF.

In this sample, this clonotype turned up many times. The rearrangement uses TRBV9 and TRBJ2-7, with a possible D match to TRBD1 (6 bases). The CDR3 runs 14 residues. The germline V gene encodes CDR1 SGDLS and CDR2 YYNGEE. The V end lost 0 bases, the J end lost 2 bases, and 9 bases lay between the germline ends. The CDR3 DNA follows: TGTGCCAGCAGCGTAGAACAGGGCCCCTACGAGCAGTACTTC. Amino acids: CASSVEQGPYEQYF.

Many counts were recorded for this clonotype. The V call is TRBV5-1, the J call TRBJ2-7, with 9 bases matching TRBD1. The CDR3 sequence is 15 residues long. V gave up 5 bases and J gave up 1 base; unmatched junction bases: 7. Germline CDR1 and CDR2: SGHRS and YFSETQ. The CDR3 reads CASSKLGTGSYEQYF. Here the CDR3 DNA reads TGCGCCAGCAGTAAGCTGGGGACAGGGTCCTACGAGCAGTACTTC.

There are many counts of this clonotype. The chain couples TRBV7-6 to TRBJ2-3, with unresolved D. The ends were cut back, 5 bases at V and 1 base at J, with 10 bases in the middle. The germline CDR1 and CDR2 sequences are SGHVS and FNYEAQ. The CDR3 length is 14 residues. CDR3 DNA: TGTGCCAGCAGCCCGCCGACTGGCACAGATACGCAGTATTTT. It translates to CASSPPTGTDTQYF.

This clonotype has a count of ten or more. The CDR3 DNA is TGTGCCAGCAGCCAAAGGCTAGCGGGGGGGCCGGGTGCCGGGGAGCTGTTTTTT. This sequence encodes CASSQRLAGGPGAGELFF. This chain joins TRBV3-1 and TRBJ2-2; 12 bases are a match to TRBD2. Trimming at V came to 2 bases and at J to 6 bases, leaving 10 bases not matched to a gene. The CDR3 consists of 18 residues. Germline V gives CDR1 LGHDT, CDR2 YNNKEL (reference sequence).